The sequence of this TCR beta chain was determined in a study of Ad26.COV2.S vaccination and SARS-CoV-2 variants. This sample's treatment: approximately 18 received Ad26.COV2.S at low or high dose, single or two shots; about five received placebo; per-sample allocation not given. Material that was analyzed had been drawn on day 63 after the first vaccine or placebo injection. Assay: immunoSEQ multiplex PCR; the TCRdb copy retains only in-frame clones and omits some. The sample has approximately 450,000 clones, around 90% seen once. CDR1 is SGHAT and CDR2 is FQNNGV in the germline V gene. The CDR3 consists of 15 residues. V gave up 5 bases and J gave up 6 bases; unmatched junction bases: 10.

The J gene is TRBJ2-7, the V gene TRBV11-2; 10 bases fit TRBD1. The sample in question was peripheral blood, obtained in a trial of Ad26.COV2.S vaccine versus placebo. The TCR originated in a person between 18 and 65 years old who received the Ad26.COV2.S COVID-19 vaccine or a placebo. The CDR3: CASSARDRGFSEQYF. The CDR3 bases are TGTGCCAGCAGCGCCCGGGACAGGGGTTTTTCCGAGCAGTACTTC.